The clone carrying this T cell receptor beta chain was seen only a few times. The antigen remains unidentified. The junction and the germline gene differ at one end; a read error may be behind it. The data were taken from a study of tumor-infiltrating lymphocytes in primary liver carcinoma. Whole-study context: The study included patients who were men and women aged 30 to 69 years. Study-wide results and caveats: Only about 8-24% of top clones spanned all five tumor regions.

Germline-derived CDR1 and CDR2 are MNHNS and SASEGT. The CDR3 loop spans 18 amino acids. The input was around 0.5 ug total RNA; TCR beta cDNA was made from it with a constant-region primer. Library construction for TCR beta comprised three nested multiplex PCR rounds performed with slightly modified ARM-PCR. Forward primers for TRBV1-TRBV30 and a C-beta reverse primer served the first two PCR rounds, at 10 cycles each. TCRdb independently ran MiXCR on the multiplex PCR reads; one entry per CDR3 protein. Of about 33,000 distinct CDR3 sequences detected, around 80% appear once; the ten largest clones hold roughly 34%. Unsorted bulk tissue, about 19-32 mg of it, served as the source for co-extraction of RNA and DNA.

The clonotype originates from a man in his forties with primary liver carcinoma and hepatitis B virus infection. What was sequenced was liver tumor tissue from sampling region 5. Subset noted: tumor region T5, tumor centre. This rearrangement joins TRBV6-1 to TRBJ2-6; TRBD2 matches 7 bases. CDR3 coding DNA: TGTGCCAGCAGTGAACGGGGGACGACTAGCCCTGGGGCCGACGTCCTGACTTTC. This encodes CASSERGTTSPGADVLTF.